The sample holds a few counts of the clone carrying this T cell receptor beta chain. Its antigen is not known. These data originate in a study of T cell repertoires in cytomegalovirus infection. Study background: Indicated by public TCR beta signatures were CMV infection and matching HLA type. Study conclusions and caveats: Accumulated public TCR beta family frequency recognized individuals carrying CMV together with the relevant HLA. Clonotypes of TCR beta that were HLA-C-restricted and CMV-specific dominated the ex vivo response.

TCRdb reanalysed the reads using MiXCR and keeps one entry per CDR3 protein. The table has 640,000 or so distinct CDR3 sequences, roughly 33% seen once; the top ten hold roughly 18%. Per the germline V gene, CDR1 is LGHDT and CDR2 is YNNKEL (reference sequence). This CDR3 is built from 13 residues. The ends were cut back, 3 bases at V and 4 bases at J, with 7 bases in the middle. The gene calls are TRBV3-1 and TRBJ1-5, with D possibly matching TRBD1 (5 bases). The receptor comes from a human donor in good health (CMV status not recorded). Some clones in this sample may be carry-over from other donors' samples. Sequencing was performed on cultured PBMCs, taken from culture after CMV antigen stimulation. The CDR3 DNA reads TGTGCCAGCAGCCATGGGGGAAATCAGCCCCAGCATTTT. Encoded protein: CASSHGGNQPQHF.